The rows below give T cell receptor beta chains drawn from one sample of a study of T cells after yellow fever vaccination. Using its own MiXCR run on the 5' RACE reads, TCRdb lists one record per CDR3 protein. The sample lists about 300,000 distinct CDR3 sequences; 6.8% were seen once. The input for sequencing was PBMCs, taken 35 to 50 days after the first yellow fever vaccination. These receptor sequences come from a man younger than 30 who received the YFV17D yellow fever vaccine. The CDR3 runs from the conserved cysteine through the conserved F or W. Fields, in order: V gene, clone size, CDR3 protein. The size of a clone is reported for some rows only, either as once, few or many, or as a class for expanded clones.

TRBV7-3 few CASSPGPGQGPFEQYF
TRBV20-1 few CSATSGSPYNEQFF
TRBV20-1 few CSARDSVDGYTF
TRBV20-1 few CSARGGLETQYF
TRBV4-2 many CASSQDIGGASDTQYF
TRBV29-1 NA CSVVAGPIYGYTF
TRBV6-5 few CASSYSPVAYEQYF
TRBV12-3/TRBV12-4 few CAIRTYTGELFF
TRBV20-1 NA CSARDHGTGLGDGYTF
TRBV3-1 NA CASSSTSADTEAFF
TRBV6-5 NA CASSYSGMNQPQHF
TRBV2 few CASRVTGGHSPLHF
TRBV7-2 few CASSPFGTDKGKSF
TRBV20-1 few CSARLLAGVLGTQYF
TRBV29-1 NA CSVDFVLAGGPQETQYF
TRBV10-3 NA CAIGGVGTGGTSSYNEQFF
TRBV7-7 few CASSPSGPVQETQYF
TRBV10-3 many CAGAAGYYNEQFF
TRBV7-3 NA CASSPRRGPSGEQFF
TRBV15 NA CATSVGADNEKLFF
TRBV29-1 few CSVEEGGETQYF
TRBV5-4 NA CASSDWTAKHTEAFF
TRBV5-1 NA CASSGEGRANYGYTF
TRBV4-1 few CASSQPGRGGTQYF
TRBV30 NA CAWSVAGGYTF
TRBV27 many CASSFDMPGFYEQYF
TRBV5-1 many CASSPPGQGSNEQFF
TRBV5-1 many CASSLGTLRVDIQYF
TRBV19 few CASRRAGTYGYTF
TRBV30 few CAWSVWGAGANVLTF
TRBV12-3/TRBV12-4 many CASNFGGNTGELFF
TRBV7-9 NA CASSLEAATNEKLFF
TRBV6-2/TRBV6-3 NA CASSQRDSAYEQYF
TRBV4-3 few CASSQQGRNTQYF
TRBV24-1 few CATSDSAQETQYF
TRBV6-5 few CASSYSAAEGSPLHF
TRBV3-1 NA CASRGMRANEKLFF
TRBV4-3 NA CASSQDPSGRGDTQYF
TRBV11-1 few CASSLTEHTEAFF
TRBV28 NA CASTDSVNEKLFF
TRBV29-1 many CSVTSGGRPGTDTQYF
TRBV7-2 NA CASSLYLAGGRDIQYF
TRBV6-1 few CASSPAWGNQPQHF
TRBV6-2/TRBV6-3 few CASREGGRVDEKLFF
TRBV6-5 many CASSYSRGIHEQFF
TRBV11-2 many CASSLDPPGGMNTGELFF
TRBV5-1 many CASSFFSGANVLTF
TRBV5-6 NA CASSLSGEAFF
TRBV12-3/TRBV12-4 few CASSQTGNSYNEQFF
TRBV12-3/TRBV12-4 NA CASSPYRRDRRLF
TRBV7-8 many CASSLAARSSYNEQFF
TRBV29-1 many CSVEDRFSYEQYF
TRBV6-4 NA CASSDKGTGETDTQYF
TRBV28 NA CASRPIQGGGGNQPQHF
TRBV20-1 NA CSAKEGLAGGVDTQYF
TRBV12-3/TRBV12-4 many CASSWGHRTNTEAFF
TRBV5-1 NA CASSSGQEYTGELFF
TRBV7-8 few CASSLPIGLYEQYF
TRBV30 few CAWRKNTEAFF
TRBV18 many CASSLNQGAKYNEQFF